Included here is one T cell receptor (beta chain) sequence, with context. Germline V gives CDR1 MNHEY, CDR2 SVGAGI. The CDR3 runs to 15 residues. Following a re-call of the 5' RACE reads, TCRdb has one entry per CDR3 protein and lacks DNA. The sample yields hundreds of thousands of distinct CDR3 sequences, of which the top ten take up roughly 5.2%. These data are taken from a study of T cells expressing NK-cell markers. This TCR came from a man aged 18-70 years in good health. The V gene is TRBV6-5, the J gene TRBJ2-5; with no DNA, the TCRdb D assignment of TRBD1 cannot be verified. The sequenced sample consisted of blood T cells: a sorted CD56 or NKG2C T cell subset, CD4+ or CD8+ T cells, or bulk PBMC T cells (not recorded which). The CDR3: CASSSGRGKQETQYF.